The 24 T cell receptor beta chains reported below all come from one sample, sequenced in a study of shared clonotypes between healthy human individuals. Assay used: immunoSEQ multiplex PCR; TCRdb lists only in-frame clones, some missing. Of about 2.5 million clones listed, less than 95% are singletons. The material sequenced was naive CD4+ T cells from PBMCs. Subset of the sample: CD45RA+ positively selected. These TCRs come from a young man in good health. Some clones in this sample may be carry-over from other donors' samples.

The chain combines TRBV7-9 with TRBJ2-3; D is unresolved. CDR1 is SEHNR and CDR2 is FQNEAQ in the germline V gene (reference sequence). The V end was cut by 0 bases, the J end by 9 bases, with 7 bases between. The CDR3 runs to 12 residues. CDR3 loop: CASSLAQGTQYF. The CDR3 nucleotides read TGTGCCAGCAGCTTAGCGCAAGGCACGCAGTATTTT.

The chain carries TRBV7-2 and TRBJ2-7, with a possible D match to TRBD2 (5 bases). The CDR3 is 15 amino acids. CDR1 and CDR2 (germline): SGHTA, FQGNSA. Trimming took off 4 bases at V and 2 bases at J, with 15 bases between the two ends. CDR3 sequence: CASSSGGLRTYEQYF. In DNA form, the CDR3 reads TGTGCCAGCAGCTCCGGAGGTCTCCGTACCTACGAGCAGTACTTC.

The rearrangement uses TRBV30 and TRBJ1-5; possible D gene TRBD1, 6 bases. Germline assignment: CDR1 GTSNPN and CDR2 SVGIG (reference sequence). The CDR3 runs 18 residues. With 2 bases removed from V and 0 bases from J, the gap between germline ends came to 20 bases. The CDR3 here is CAWSLGQRQRYSNQPQHF. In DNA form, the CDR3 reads TGTGCCTGGAGTCTCGGACAGAGGCAACGATATAGCAATCAGCCCCAGCATTTT.

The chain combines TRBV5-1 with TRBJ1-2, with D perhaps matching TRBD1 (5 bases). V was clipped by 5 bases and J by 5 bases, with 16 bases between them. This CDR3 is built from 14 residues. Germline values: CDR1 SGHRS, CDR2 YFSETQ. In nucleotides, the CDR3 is TGCGCCAGCAGACCGGTGGGACCGACGTATGGCTACACCTTC. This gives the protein CASRPVGPTYGYTF.

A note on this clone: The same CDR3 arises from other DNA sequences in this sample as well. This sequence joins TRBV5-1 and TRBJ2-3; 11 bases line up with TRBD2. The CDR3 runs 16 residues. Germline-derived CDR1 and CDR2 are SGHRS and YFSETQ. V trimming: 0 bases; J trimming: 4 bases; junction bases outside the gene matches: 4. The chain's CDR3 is CASSLALAGGADTQYF. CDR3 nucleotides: TGCGCCAGCAGCTTGGCGCTAGCGGGAGGCGCAGATACGCAGTATTTT.

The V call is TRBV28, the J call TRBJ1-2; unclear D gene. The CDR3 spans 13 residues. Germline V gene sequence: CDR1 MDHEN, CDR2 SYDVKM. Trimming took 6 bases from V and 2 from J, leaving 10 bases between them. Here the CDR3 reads CASRNQINYGYTF. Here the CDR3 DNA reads TGTGCCAGCAGAAACCAGATAAACTATGGCTACACCTTC.

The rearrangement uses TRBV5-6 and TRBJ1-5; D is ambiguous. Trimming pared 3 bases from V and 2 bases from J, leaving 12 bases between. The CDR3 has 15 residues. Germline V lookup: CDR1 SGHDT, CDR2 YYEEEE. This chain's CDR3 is CASSSGGRGNQPQHF. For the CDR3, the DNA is TGTGCCAGCAGCTCGGGAGGACGGGGCAATCAGCCCCAGCATTTT. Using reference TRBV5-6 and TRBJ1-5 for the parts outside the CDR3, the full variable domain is DAGVTQSPTHLIKTRGQQVTLRCSPKSGHDTVSWYQQALGQGPQFIFQYYEEEERQRGNFPDRFSGHQFPNYSSELNVNALLLGDSALYLCASSSGGRGNQPQHFGDGTRLSIL.

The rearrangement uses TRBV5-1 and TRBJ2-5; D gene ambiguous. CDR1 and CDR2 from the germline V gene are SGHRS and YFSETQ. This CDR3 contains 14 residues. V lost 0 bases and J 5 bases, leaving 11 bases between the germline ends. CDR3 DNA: TGCGCCAGCAGCTTGGATCCGCCCTCGGAGACCCAGTACTTC. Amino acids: CASSLDPPSETQYF.

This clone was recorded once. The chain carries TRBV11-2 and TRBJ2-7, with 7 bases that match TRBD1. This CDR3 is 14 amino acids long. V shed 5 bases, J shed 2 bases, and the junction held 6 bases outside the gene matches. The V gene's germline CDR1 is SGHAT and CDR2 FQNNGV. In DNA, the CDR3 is TGTGCCAGCAGCCGTGACAGGGCCGCCTACGAGCAGTACTTC. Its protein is CASSRDRAAYEQYF.

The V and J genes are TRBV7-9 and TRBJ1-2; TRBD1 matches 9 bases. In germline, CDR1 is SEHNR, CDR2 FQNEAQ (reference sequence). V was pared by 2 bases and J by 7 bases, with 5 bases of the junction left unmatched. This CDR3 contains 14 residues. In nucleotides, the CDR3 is TGTGCCAGCAGCTTAATCGGGGGACAGGGTGGCTACACCTTC. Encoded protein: CASSLIGGQGGYTF.

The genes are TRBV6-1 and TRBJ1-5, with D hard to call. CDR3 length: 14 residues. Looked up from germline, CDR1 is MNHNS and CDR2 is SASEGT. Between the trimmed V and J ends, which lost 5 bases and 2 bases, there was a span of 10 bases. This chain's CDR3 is CASSLRTGNQPQHF. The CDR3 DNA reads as TGTGCCAGCAGTTTAAGGACGGGCAATCAGCCCCAGCATTTT.

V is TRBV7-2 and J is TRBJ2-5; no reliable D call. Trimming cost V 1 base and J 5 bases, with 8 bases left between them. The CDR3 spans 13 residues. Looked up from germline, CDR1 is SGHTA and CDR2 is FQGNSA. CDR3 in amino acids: CASSLVSRETQYF. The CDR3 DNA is TGTGCCAGCAGCTTAGTCTCCCGGGAGACCCAGTACTTC.

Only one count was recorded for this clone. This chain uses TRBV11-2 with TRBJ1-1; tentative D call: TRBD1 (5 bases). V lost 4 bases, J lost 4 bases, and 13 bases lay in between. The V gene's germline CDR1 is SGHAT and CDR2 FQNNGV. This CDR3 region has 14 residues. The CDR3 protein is CASSSVGGGTEAFF. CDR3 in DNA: TGTGCCAGCAGCTCCGTTGGGGGGGGCACTGAAGCTTTCTTT.

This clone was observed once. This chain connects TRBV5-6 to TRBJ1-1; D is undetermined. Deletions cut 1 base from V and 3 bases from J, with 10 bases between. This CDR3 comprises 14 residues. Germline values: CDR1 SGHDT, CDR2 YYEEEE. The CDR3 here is CASSLTVGYTEAFF. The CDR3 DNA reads TGTGCCAGCAGCTTGACGGTTGGGTACACTGAAGCTTTCTTT.

This chain's CDR3 is CASSHIDGSTDTQYF. For the CDR3, the DNA is TGTGCCAGCAGCCACATCGACGGATCCACAGATACGCAGTATTTT. The genes are TRBV7-9 and TRBJ2-3; D not certain. The V gene's germline CDR1 is SEHNR and CDR2 FQNEAQ (reference sequence). V lost 5 bases to trimming and J lost 2 bases, with 14 bases between them. This CDR3 spans 15 amino acids.

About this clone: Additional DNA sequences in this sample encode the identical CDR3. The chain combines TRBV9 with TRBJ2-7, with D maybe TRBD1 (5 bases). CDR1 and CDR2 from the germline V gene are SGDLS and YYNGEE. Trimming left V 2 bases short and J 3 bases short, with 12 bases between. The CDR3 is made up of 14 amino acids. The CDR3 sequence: CASSVQGSSYEQYF. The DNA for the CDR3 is TGTGCCAGCAGCGTTCAGGGTAGCAGCTACGAGCAGTACTTC.

CDR3 region: CASHAEVPYEQYF. CDR3 in DNA: TGTGCCAGTCACGCGGAGGTACCCTACGAGCAGTACTTC. The chain is built from TRBV28 and TRBJ2-7, with D maybe TRBD2 (5 bases). Germline loops: CDR1 MDHEN, CDR2 SYDVKM. The CDR3 sequence is 13 residues long. Trimming cost V 9 bases and J 2 bases, with 14 bases left between them.

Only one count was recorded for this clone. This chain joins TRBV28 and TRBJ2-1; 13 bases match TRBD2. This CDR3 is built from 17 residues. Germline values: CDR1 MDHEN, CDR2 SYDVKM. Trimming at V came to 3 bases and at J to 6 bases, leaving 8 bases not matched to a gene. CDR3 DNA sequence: TGTGCCAGCAGTTTGTATGGGACTAGCGGGAATGGCAATGAGCAGTTCTTC. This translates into CASSLYGTSGNGNEQFF.

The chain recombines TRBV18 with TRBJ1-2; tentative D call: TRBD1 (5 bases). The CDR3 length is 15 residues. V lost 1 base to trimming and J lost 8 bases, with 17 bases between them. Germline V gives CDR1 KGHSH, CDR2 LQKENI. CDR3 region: CASSPLREGRTGYTF. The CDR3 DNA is TGTGCCAGCTCACCACTAAGAGAGGGACGGACGGGCTACACCTTC.

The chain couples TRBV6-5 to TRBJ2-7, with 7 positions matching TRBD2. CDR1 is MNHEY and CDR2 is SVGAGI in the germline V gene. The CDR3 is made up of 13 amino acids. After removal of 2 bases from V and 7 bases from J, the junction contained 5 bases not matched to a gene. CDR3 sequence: CASSYGVAGEQYF. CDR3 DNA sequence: TGTGCCAGCAGTTACGGGGTAGCGGGTGAGCAGTACTTC.

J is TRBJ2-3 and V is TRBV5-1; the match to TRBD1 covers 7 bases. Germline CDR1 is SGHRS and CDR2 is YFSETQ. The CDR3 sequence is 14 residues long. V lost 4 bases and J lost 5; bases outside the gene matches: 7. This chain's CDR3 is CASSAGGTGDTQYF. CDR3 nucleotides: TGCGCCAGCAGCGCAGGGGGAACGGGAGATACGCAGTATTTT.

CDR3 DNA sequence: TGTGCCAGCTCACGAGGGACTAGCGGTTACTACAATGAGCAGTTCTTC. This codes for CASSRGTSGYYNEQFF. The chain combines TRBV18 with TRBJ2-1; 11 nucleotides agree with TRBD2. Germline V CDR1 and CDR2: KGHSH, LQKENI. The CDR3 spans 16 residues. The junction had 5 bases not matched to a gene; V was cut back by 4 bases and J by 3 bases.

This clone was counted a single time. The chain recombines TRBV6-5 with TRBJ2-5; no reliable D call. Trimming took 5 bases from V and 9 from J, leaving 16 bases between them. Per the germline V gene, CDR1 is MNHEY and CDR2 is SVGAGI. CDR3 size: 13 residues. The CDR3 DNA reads TGTGCCAGCAGTCCAGAACCCCCCGGTGCCCAGTACTTC. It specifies CASSPEPPGAQYF.

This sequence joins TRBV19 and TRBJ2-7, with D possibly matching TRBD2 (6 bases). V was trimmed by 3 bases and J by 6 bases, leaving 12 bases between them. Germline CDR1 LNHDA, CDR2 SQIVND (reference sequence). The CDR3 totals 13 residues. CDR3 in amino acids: CASSIRLALEQYF. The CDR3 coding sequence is TGTGCCAGTAGTATTAGGCTAGCGCTCGAGCAGTACTTC.